These T cell receptor beta chains were read from a single sample in a study of OX40 agonist ivuxolimab in advanced cancers. Sequenced by immunoSEQ multiplex PCR; TCRdb stores in-frame clones only, minus some. The table lists fewer than 75,000 clones, about 88% of them singletons, with 0.67% in the top ten. Material: CD4+ or CD8+ T cells sorted from blood, obtained in a trial of the OX40 agonist ivuxolimab. Every receptor here comes from an adult with an advanced solid tumor such as melanoma, head and neck, liver or kidney cancer. CDR3s include the opening cysteine and the closing phenylalanine or tryptophan. The order of the fields is V gene, D gene, J gene, clone size, CDR3 length, CDR3 protein, CDR3 DNA. D genes are given only for firm matches. Some rows have no size entry. The others give once, few or many, or a class for an expanded clone.

TRBV19	.	TRBJ1-4	.	15	CASKDPDRRGEKLFF	TGTGCCAGTAAAGACCCGGACCGCCGCGGGGAAAAACTGTTTTTT
TRBV2	TRBD2	TRBJ2-1	.	14	CASTGLAGGGEQFF	TGTGCCAGCACCGGACTAGCGGGAGGGGGTGAGCAGTTCTTC
TRBV30	.	TRBJ1-4	.	11	CAWRQEAKLFF	TGTGCCTGGCGCCAAGAGGCAAAACTGTTTTTT
TRBV30	TRBD1	TRBJ1-5	.	14	CAWTKTGRNQPQHF	TGTGCCTGGACGAAGACAGGGCGGAATCAGCCCCAGCATTTT
TRBV11-2	.	TRBJ2-7	.	14	CASSLVLGAYEQYF	TGTGCCAGCAGCTTAGTCTTGGGCGCCTACGAGCAGTACTTC
TRBV7-2	.	TRBJ1-1	.	14	CASSLFPGNTEAFF	TGTGCCAGCAGCTTATTCCCAGGAAACACTGAAGCTTTCTTT
TRBV10-3	TRBD1	TRBJ1-1	.	14	CAISPDRGNTEAFF	TGTGCCATCAGCCCGGACAGGGGGAACACTGAAGCTTTCTTT
TRBV7-2	TRBD2	TRBJ2-1	once	11	CASRAGAGQFF	TGTGCCAGCAGGGCGGGAGCAGGGCAGTTCTTC
TRBV25-1	.	TRBJ2-2	once	15	CASSLGPTNTGELFF	TGTGCCAGCAGTCTAGGTCCTACGAACACCGGGGAGCTGTTTTTT
TRBV5-1	TRBD1	TRBJ1-2	.	12	CASTGGPYGYTF	TGCGCCAGCACAGGGGGCCCCTATGGCTACACCTTC
TRBV6-1	.	TRBJ1-1	medium-sized	11	CASTAMAEAFF	TGTGCCAGCACAGCAATGGCTGAAGCTTTCTTT
TRBV29-1	TRBD2	TRBJ2-5	.	13	CSAGGPLVETQYF	TGCAGCGCGGGAGGGCCTCTGGTAGAGACCCAGTACTTC
TRBV30	.	TRBJ1-2	.	16	CAWIPPGRGANYGYTF	TGTGCCTGGATCCCCCCAGGGCGGGGAGCTAACTATGGCTACACCTTC
TRBV29-1	.	TRBJ1-1	.	10	CSAEQGEAFF	TGCAGCGCCGAACAGGGTGAAGCTTTCTTT
TRBV5-1	.	TRBJ2-2	.	16	CASSLGGGSNTGELFF	TGCGCCAGCAGCTTGGGAGGAGGCTCCAACACCGGGGAGCTGTTTTTT
TRBV18	.	TRBJ2-3	.	12	CASSSNTDTQYF	TGTGCCAGCTCATCAAACACAGATACGCAGTATTTT
TRBV29-1	.	TRBJ2-7	once	13	CSVQGGAVYEQYF	TGCAGCGTTCAGGGGGGAGCCGTCTACGAGCAGTACTTC
TRBV10-3	TRBD2	TRBJ2-7	.	14	CAISPTSAKYGQYF	TGTGCCATCAGTCCGACTAGCGCGAAGTACGGGCAGTACTTC
TRBV18	.	TRBJ2-1	.	14	CASSAGPTHNEQFF	TGTGCCAGCTCGGCGGGGCCAACCCACAATGAGCAGTTCTTC
TRBV2	.	TRBJ2-7	.	12	CASRSLSYEQYF	TGTGCCAGCAGGAGTTTATCCTACGAGCAGTACTTC
TRBV5-1	TRBD2	TRBJ2-2	once	16	CASSSQLAGATGELFF	TGCGCCAGCAGCTCCCAACTAGCGGGAGCCACCGGGGAGCTGTTTTTT
TRBV5-4	TRBD2	TRBJ2-3	.	17	CASSDGEVGTRWDTQYF	TGTGCCAGCAGCGATGGAGAGGTGGGGACTAGGTGGGATACGCAGTATTTT
TRBV7-2	TRBD1	TRBJ2-1	.	15	CASSFRGLSYNEQFF	TGTGCCAGCAGCTTTAGGGGGCTATCCTACAATGAGCAGTTCTTC
TRBV6-6	.	TRBJ1-5	.	15	CASIDNDPGNQPQHF	TGTGCCAGCATAGATAATGACCCTGGCAATCAGCCCCAGCATTTT
TRBV6-5	TRBD1	TRBJ2-3	.	13	CASTRQGTDTQYF	TGTGCCAGCACCAGACAGGGAACAGATACGCAGTATTTT
TRBV5-6	.	TRBJ2-1	.	12	CASSLEEYEQFF	TGTGCCAGCAGCTTGGAGGAGTACGAGCAGTTCTTC
TRBV5-1	.	TRBJ2-2	.	16	CASSFKGGASTGELFF	TGCGCCAGCAGCTTCAAAGGAGGGGCTAGCACCGGGGAGCTGTTTTTT
TRBV29-1	.	TRBJ2-2	.	14	CSVRVSHNTGELFF	TGCAGCGTAAGGGTTTCCCACAACACCGGGGAGCTGTTTTTT
TRBV2	.	TRBJ2-5	.	14	CASSEGLGVETQYF	TGTGCCAGCAGTGAAGGATTGGGGGTAGAGACCCAGTACTTC
TRBV7-9	TRBD1	TRBJ2-5	.	15	CASSFRTGGVETQYF	TGTGCCAGCAGCTTTAGGACAGGGGGCGTCGAGACCCAGTACTTC
TRBV28	.	TRBJ1-2	.	12	CASRIGGYGYTF	TGTGCCAGCAGAATTGGAGGCTATGGCTACACCTTC
TRBV10-1	.	TRBJ1-5	.	13	CATSAQLNQPQHF	TGCGCCACCTCCGCACAGCTCAATCAGCCCCAGCATTTT
TRBV5-1	.	TRBJ2-5	once	15	CASSLGALVAETQYF	TGCGCCAGCAGCTTGGGCGCCTTGGTAGCGGAGACCCAGTACTTC
TRBV27	.	TRBJ2-6	.	17	CASSLGVGLSGANVLTF	TGTGCCAGCAGTCTGGGTGTCGGGCTATCTGGGGCCAACGTCCTGACTTTC
TRBV7-9	.	TRBJ2-1	.	12	CASSLRGVEQFF	TGTGCCAGCAGCTTGAGGGGGGTTGAGCAGTTCTTC
TRBV10-3	.	TRBJ1-3	.	13	CAMATGSGNTIYF	TGTGCCATGGCGACAGGCTCTGGAAACACCATATATTTT
TRBV5-1	.	TRBJ1-4	.	14	CASSLGIESEKLFF	TGCGCCAGCAGCTTGGGAATTGAAAGTGAAAAACTGTTTTTT
TRBV6-1	TRBD1	TRBJ2-7	.	12	CASMTGSYEQYF	TGTGCCAGCATGACAGGGTCGTACGAGCAGTACTTC
TRBV6-5	.	TRBJ1-4	.	15	CASSYSDATNEKLFF	TGTGCCAGCAGTTACTCGGATGCAACTAATGAAAAACTGTTTTTT
TRBV5-5	.	TRBJ2-1	.	16	CASSTRVFGSYNEQFF	TGTGCCAGCAGCACCAGGGTGTTTGGTTCCTACAATGAGCAGTTCTTC
TRBV5-4	.	TRBJ1-4	.	15	CASSSGTRSNEKLFF	TGTGCCAGCAGCTCCGGGACACGGTCGAATGAAAAACTGTTTTTT
TRBV5-6	TRBD2	TRBJ2-5	.	18	CASSPVTRLAGVKETQYF	TGTGCCAGCAGCCCGGTTACTCGACTAGCGGGAGTTAAAGAGACCCAGTACTTC
TRBV19	.	TRBJ2-2	.	14	CASSMTSNTGELFF	TGTGCCAGTAGTATGACTAGTAACACCGGGGAGCTGTTTTTT
TRBV28	.	TRBJ2-2	.	13	CASWGRNTGELFF	TGTGCCAGCTGGGGGAGGAACACCGGGGAGCTGTTTTTT